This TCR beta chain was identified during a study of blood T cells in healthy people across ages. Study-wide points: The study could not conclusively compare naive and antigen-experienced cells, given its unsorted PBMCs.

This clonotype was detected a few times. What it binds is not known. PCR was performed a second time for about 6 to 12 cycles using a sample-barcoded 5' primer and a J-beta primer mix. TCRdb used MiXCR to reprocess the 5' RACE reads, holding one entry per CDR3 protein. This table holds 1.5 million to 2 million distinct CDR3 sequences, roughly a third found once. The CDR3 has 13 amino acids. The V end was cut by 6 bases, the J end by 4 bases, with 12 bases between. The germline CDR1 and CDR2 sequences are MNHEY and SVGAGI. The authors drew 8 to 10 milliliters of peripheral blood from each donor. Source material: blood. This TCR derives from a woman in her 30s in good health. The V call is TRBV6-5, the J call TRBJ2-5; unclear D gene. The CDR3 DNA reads TGTGCCAGCAGCCACCTGGCGCGAGAGACCCAGTACTTC. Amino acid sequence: CASSHLARETQYF.